The clone carrying this T cell receptor (beta chain) was picked up many times. Its target is not known. These data come from a study of T cells in Graves' hyperthyroidism and ophthalmopathy. Findings of the study overall: Ophthalmopathy was told apart from stable hyperthyroidism by a 13 V-J model.

Lactation, pregnancy, other autoimmune disease or uncontrolled infection excluded patients. The PBMCs were sourced from fresh peripheral blood (around 9.3 ml). Template material for amplifying TCR beta CDR3 regions consisted of RNA transcripts. RT-PCR in the first round (using the HTBI primer set) targeted the TCR CDR3. Using its own MiXCR run on the multiplex PCR reads, TCRdb lists one record per CDR3 protein. In the table there are under 350,000 distinct CDR3 sequences, approximately 15% of which are singletons. Trimming took off 2 bases at V and 5 bases at J, with 5 bases between the two ends. CDR1 and CDR2 (germline): SQVTM, ANQGSEA. The CDR3 extends over 11 amino acids.

This TCR derives from a woman between 55 and 75 years old with Graves' ophthalmopathy. The gene calls are TRBV29-1 and TRBJ2-3, with D unclear. The material sequenced was blood. As DNA, the CDR3 is TGCAGCGTTGAACAACTAGATACGCAGTATTTT. It specifies CSVEQLDTQYF.